The T cell receptor (beta chain) described here comes from a study of cytomegalovirus exposure and HLA in healthy donors (dated by TCRdb to the late 2010s). A note on the overall study: In an earlier analysis of approximately 500 of the donors, 250 to 350 Gb of sequence data and 117 million unique TCR beta sequences from about 190 million T cells were reported. To decide whether each TCR beta V gene segment behaved as functional or pseudogenic, an earlier analysis of approximately 600 of the donors relied on high-throughput TCR beta sequencing. An early release that covered some 640 HLA-typed donors contained about 300 gigabases of sequencing data and 85 million to 100 million unique TCR sequences. In a later analysis, previously published TCR beta repertoires from 666 donors were re-analyzed and high-resolution HLA genotyping was added so that TCR occurrence patterns could be studied. To predict cytomegalovirus infection status, the study brought together high-throughput TCR immunosequencing, statistical association of individual TCRs with disease status, and machine learning. The later analysis used no new phenotypic data to find candidate immune exposures, relying instead on TCR beta sequences and their occurrence across donors. Along with the approximately 670-subject first cohort, a separate validation cohort of over a hundred different subjects was used. Among 300 to 450 genotyped donors of the cohort, an average of 235,054 unique TCR beta nucleotide sequences were sequenced per donor, roughly a sixth of them non-productive. The study profiled the T cell repertoires of hundreds of subjects by immunosequencing and related them to cytomegalovirus serostatus. The study was designed to test whether signatures of past pathogen exposure could be identified by cataloging public T cell receptors. A later genetic analysis used genome-wide SNP genotypes for about 65% of the 666 donors, treating that subset as a discovery cohort. Among the roughly 400 genotyped donors, around 81% belonged to the genetic ancestry cluster associated with self-reported Caucasian donors. A handful of DR-DQ haplotypes were handled as single units for association and clustering because linkage in the cohort was strong. Alongside the repertoire data, information on donor age, sex, ethnicity and CMV serostatus was compiled. Every discovery cohort repertoire had been produced on one sequencing platform. Both class I and class II loci were covered by HLA typing, at four-digit resolution. Typing coverage differed by locus: A, B, C, DRB1 and DQB1 were typed in about 629-630 donors, DQA1 in 522, DPA1 in 600 to 610, and DPB1 in just under 490. Findings and caveats that apply to the study as a whole: Cytomegalovirus status was reported to be diagnosed by the classifier with high specificity and sensitivity in both the original and validation cohorts. According to a later analysis, parvovirus B19, influenza, CMV and Epstein-Barr virus appeared linked to several top co-occurrence clusters. Immune exposure information for the cohort was limited to CMV serostatus. The study listed approximately 150 TCR beta chains as associated with cytomegalovirus. Because HLA typing was unavailable for some donors at each locus, only the typed subset was used in association tests. Because counts were too low, some 17 rarely observed V segments, including chromosome 9 orphons, were excluded from the earlier analysis of several hundred of the donors. Correlated functional status among segregating V segments might reflect linkage disequilibrium, but an unknown experimental factor could not be ruled out. An earlier analysis of approximately 530 of the donors showed that most TCR beta V segments appeared in productive rearrangements either about 87% or about 30% of the time, which broadly matched IMGT annotations. The 87-base-pair reads could not distinguish some IMGT-functional V segments, including TRBV6-2 and TRBV6-3, so those segments were excluded. Most TCR sequences were seen in very few donors, while some public TCRs were found in many individuals. Roughly uniform sequencing depth across donors was assumed in presence/absence analyses, although this assumption may not hold. In a later analysis, HLA-associated TCR beta chains were found to be more clonally expanded and to have lower generation probabilities than equally common non-associated chains. A few of the identified cytomegalovirus-associated TCR beta chains were confirmed in vitro to be specific for cytomegalovirus antigens. This cohort had only TCR beta chains sequenced, and the lack of alpha or paired-chain data limited which features could be detected. The authors suggested that the approach could potentially be generalized to other disease states and immunological phenotypes. In a later analysis, TCR association rates were found to vary across HLA loci, with the most associated TCRs seen for DRB1 alleles and the fewest for HLA-C alleles. According to a later analysis, most CMV-associated TCR beta chains appeared to be HLA-restricted, and the HLA associations seemed to be driven largely by CMV exposure. A later genetic analysis associated a missense DCLRE1C variant with V-gene and J-gene trimming of TCR beta chains, and an independent cohort replicated the association. According to a later genetic analysis, donors in an Asian-associated ancestry cluster had fewer N-insertions in productive TCRs than the roughly 700-donor mean. A group of highly shared sequence variants was considered likely to be a technical artifact of the sequencing pipeline. At a false discovery rate of 0.05, a later analysis linked some 17,000 TCR beta sequences to specific HLA alleles. When HLA alleles, especially DR and DQ, strongly co-occurred, attributing TCR associations to individual alleles was difficult. A further reported finding was that TCR beta sequences accurately predicted the HLA-A and HLA-B alleles for most subjects in the first cohort.

Details on this clone: Its recognized antigen is unknown. Base qualities were left out, and no much larger clone turns up one base away.

Library preparation used the immunoSEQ multiplex PCR assay. For the multiplex PCR, a mixture combining 60 forward primers for TCR Vbeta segments and 13 reverse primers for TCR Jbeta segments was used. The CDR3 region of rearranged TCR beta genes was amplified from genomic DNA with a multiplex PCR assay. Amplified TCR beta libraries were sequenced as 87-base-pair reads on the Illumina HiSeq System. The authors' pipeline ran thus. Across the 670 or so repertoires, a later analysis counted 80 million or so unique TCR beta chains, approximately 10 million of which were shared by at least two donors. Raw reads were error-corrected and collapsed into unique sequences by a nearest-neighbor algorithm in which closely related sequences were merged to remove PCR and sequencing errors. V, D and J gene segments were assigned by aligning CDR3 sequences to IMGT reference sequences. For a sequence to be retained, a match of at least six nucleotides was required to both a V gene segment and a J gene segment. A rearrangement counted as productive if the CDR3 had no stop codons and remained in frame with V and J, and every other rearrangement counted as non-productive. CDR3 was defined by IMGT convention, running from the second conserved V-encoded cysteine to the conserved J-encoded phenylalanine. The earlier analysis of 500 to 750 of the donors excluded any sequence lacking an unambiguous match to a single V gene segment. In an earlier analysis of 450 to 750 of the donors, a V segment was called functional when productive rearrangements were above 56.7%, and segregating when the standard deviation between donors exceeded 5%. A statistical classification framework was developed to diagnose cytomegalovirus status using the catalog of TCR beta chain sequences. A later analysis assigned V and J genes by comparing TCR nucleotide sequences with IMGT/GENE-DB human TR gene sequences. A later analysis assigned CDR3 sequences and most-parsimonious VDJ recombination scenarios with the TCRdist pipeline. In a later analysis, each TCR beta chain was defined by its CDR3 amino acid sequence together with its V-gene family, and reads lacking a unique V-gene family were excluded. A later analysis removed 550 to 650 highly shared, low-generation-probability nucleotide sequences to deal with suspected cross-contamination and a sequencing artifact. A later analysis calculated a clonal expansion index for each public chain from normalized within-repertoire ranks of inferred template counts. In a later analysis, generation probabilities were computed using a VDJ recombination model fitted to out-of-frame rearrangements, and the results were checked against IGoR. In a later analysis, hypergeometric tests were used to score TCR-TCR, TCR-HLA and TCR-CMV co-occurrence, with a repertoire-size bias correction applied to TCR pairs. False discovery rates were estimated in a later analysis by permuting HLA or CMV assignments 20 times. In a later analysis, co-occurring TCRs were grouped using DBSCAN, and TCRdist sequence similarity was added for clustering within HLA-allele-positive subsets. Repertoires with fewer than 30,000 or more than 120,000 public chains were left out of co-occurrence clustering, as were five repertoires with anomalous nucleotide sharing. TCRdb retrieved this table from immuneACCESS and kept in-frame rearrangements only. Not all clones are present; in checked studies, unresolved V genes account for under half, and no reason is known for the remainder. V, J and clone size are taken as reported in that table, and D and trimming were inferred from the DNA itself. The sample has 80,000 to 95,000 clones on record, approximately 84% of them singletons. The top ten hold about 5.6% of the sample.

From its cysteine to its phenylalanine, the CDR3 spans 14 amino acids. Solely the CDR3 DNA is kept, with 42 bases framed from the first base. The V end loses 3 bases and the J end loses 1 base, and a stretch of 10 bases separates them. Per the germline V gene (reference sequence), LNHDA is the CDR1 and SQIVND is the CDR2. The cohort consisted of more than 650 healthy bone marrow donors. Cohort members were all nominally healthy when sampled, although unrecorded immune exposures were likely present. The donor tested CMV seropositive and was one of the 289 seropositive cohort members. A peripheral blood sample was collected from each donor, and TCR beta sequencing was performed on peripheral blood mononuclear cells. Genomic DNA extraction from the blood cell samples was performed with the Qiagen DNeasy Blood Extraction Kit.

The V and J genes are TRBV19 and TRBJ2-7, and the D gene may be TRBD1, 5 bases matching. This TCR was recovered from a young woman in good health and CMV-seropositive. Sequences were obtained from PBMCs. CDR3 sequence: CASSIIPGSYEQYF. In nucleotides, the sequence is TGTGCCAGTAGTATCATCCCAGGGTCCTACGAGCAGTACTTC.